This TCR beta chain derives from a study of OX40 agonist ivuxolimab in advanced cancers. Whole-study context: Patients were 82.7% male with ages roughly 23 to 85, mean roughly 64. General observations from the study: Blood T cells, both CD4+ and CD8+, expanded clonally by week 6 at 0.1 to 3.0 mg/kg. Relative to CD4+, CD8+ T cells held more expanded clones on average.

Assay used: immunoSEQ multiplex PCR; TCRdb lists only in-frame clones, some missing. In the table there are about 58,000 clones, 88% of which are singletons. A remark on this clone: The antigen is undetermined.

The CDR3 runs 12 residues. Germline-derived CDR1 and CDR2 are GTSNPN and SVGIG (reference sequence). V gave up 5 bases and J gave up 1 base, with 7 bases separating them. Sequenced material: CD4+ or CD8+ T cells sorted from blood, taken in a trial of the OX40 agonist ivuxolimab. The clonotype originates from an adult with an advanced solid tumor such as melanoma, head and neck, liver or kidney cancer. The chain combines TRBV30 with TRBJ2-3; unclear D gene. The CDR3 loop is CAWHLGTDTQYF. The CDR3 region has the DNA TGTGCCTGGCACCTGGGCACAGATACGCAGTATTTT. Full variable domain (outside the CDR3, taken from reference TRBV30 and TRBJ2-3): SQTIHQWPATLVQPVGSPLSLECTVEGTSNPNLYWYRQAAGRGLQLLFYSVGIGQISSEVPQNLSASRPQDRQFILSSKKLLLSDSGFYLCAWHLGTDTQYFGPGTRLTVL.